This T cell receptor (beta chain) emerged from a study of blood T cell repertoires in COVID-19. Looking at the study overall: There were acute and convalescent COVID-19 samples, and they came from the United States, Italy and Spain. T cells, B-cell-depleted T cells, or PBMCs supplied cDNA or gDNA.

Original methodology: Estimated nucleated cell counts came from reference gene primer amplification. Produced via immunoSEQ multiplex PCR; TCRdb's table is partial and in-frame only. D and trimming were read from the DNA, whereas the V and J calls and clone size are those reported in that table. The sample has 90,000 to 150,000 clones, 81% seen once. CDR1 and CDR2 from the germline V gene are LNHDA and SQIVND (reference sequence). The CDR3 is made up of 13 amino acids. Trimming stripped 7 bases from V and 4 bases from J, with 10 bases between. The origin of this receptor is a human donor in a cohort sampled during active COVID-19. The chain employs TRBV19 and TRBJ1-4; D uncertain. The sequenced sample consisted of peripheral blood. CDR3 sequence: CASNNRNNEKLFF. In DNA, the CDR3 is TGTGCCAGTAATAACAGAAATAATGAAAAACTGTTTTTT.